Given below is one T cell receptor beta chain in context. This sample stems from a study of blood T cell repertoires in COVID-19. This CDR3 region has 18 residues. V was trimmed by 5 bases and J by 4 bases, leaving 26 bases between them. Germline V gene data show CDR1 as SGHTA and CDR2 as FQGNSA. The assay was immunoSEQ multiplex PCR, and TCRdb's table has in-frame clones only and misses some. The sample carries about 500,000 clones, 89% recorded once. The receptor was isolated from a man between 18 and 29 years old with COVID-19, enrolled during active disease. The sample taken for sequencing was peripheral blood. V is TRBV7-2 and J is TRBJ1-2; possibly TRBD1 for D (5 bases). The CDR3 sequence: CASSARGGAMAGGYGYTF. The CDR3 DNA reads as TGTGCCAGCAGCGCCCGCGGAGGGGCCATGGCGGGAGGCTATGGCTACACCTTC.